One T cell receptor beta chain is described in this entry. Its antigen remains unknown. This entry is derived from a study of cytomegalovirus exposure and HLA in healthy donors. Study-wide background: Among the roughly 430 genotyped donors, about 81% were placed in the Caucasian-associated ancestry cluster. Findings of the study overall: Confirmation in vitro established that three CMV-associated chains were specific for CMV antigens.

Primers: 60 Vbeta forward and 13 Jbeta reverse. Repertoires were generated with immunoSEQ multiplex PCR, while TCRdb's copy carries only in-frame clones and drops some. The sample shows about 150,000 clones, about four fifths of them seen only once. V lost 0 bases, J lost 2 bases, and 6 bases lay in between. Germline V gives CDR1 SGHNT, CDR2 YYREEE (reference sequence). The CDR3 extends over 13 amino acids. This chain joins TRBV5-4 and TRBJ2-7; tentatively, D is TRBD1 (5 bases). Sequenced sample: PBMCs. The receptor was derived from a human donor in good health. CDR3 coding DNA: TGTGCCAGCAGCTTGGACAGGACCTACGAGCAGTACTTC. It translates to CASSLDRTYEQYF.